The text below deals with one TCR beta chain. Its antigen is as yet unknown. The thymus tissue came from resections taken during corrective heart surgery. Healthy Finnish infants undergoing corrective surgery for congenital heart defects provided the donor material. This sample is drawn from a study of human thymus T cells. Study observations and caveats: A high degree of thymic repertoire overlap among unrelated individuals was reported in related research. It looked as if thymic and blood repertoires used V and J genes in a biased way.

Only in-frame clones appear in the TCRdb table, and some are missing; sequencing was by immunoSEQ multiplex PCR. The table shows fewer than 85,000 clones, with 85% to 95% occurring only once. This receptor was identified in a girl under three years old with a congenital heart defect but otherwise immunologically healthy. The sample taken for sequencing was thymus tissue.

The CDR3 loop is CASSSNLDLAGVDEQYF. CDR3 in DNA: TGTGCCAGCAGCTCGAATCTTGACCTAGCGGGAGTGGACGAGCAGTACTTC. The rearrangement joins TRBV5-8 to TRBJ2-7; 10 bases agree with TRBD2. This CDR3 spans 17 amino acids. Germline trimming cut 3 bases from V and 5 bases from J; bases unmatched to any gene: 14. CDR1 SGHTS and CDR2 YDEGEE come from the germline V gene.